This T cell receptor (beta chain) derives from a study of spatial heterogeneity in lung cancer. This clonotype was found a few times. Antigen specificity is unknown. Study results and caveats: One measure, the expanded intratumoral alpha and beta TCR count, tracked tumor mutation counts. Quantities of ubiquitous and regional expanded TCRs paralleled ubiquitous and regional nonsynonymous mutations, respectively. Alpha chains reached an estimated coverage of around 7.5% of tumor T cells, and beta chains roughly 13%.

Each CDR3 protein is one row after TCRdb ran MiXCR on the 5' RACE reads. The repertoire includes approximately 94,000 distinct CDR3 sequences, about 4.6% of them detected once, and about 20% sits in the top ten. This sample's time point: sample taken at primary tumor resection. The study sequenced unsorted whole RNA from tumor, nontumor lung or frozen PBMC. The material sequenced was lung tumor tissue, taken at surgery. This clonotype was sampled from a male donor with early-stage non-small cell lung cancer.

The CDR3 DNA follows: TGCAGTGCTATGGACAGGGGCTATAATTCACCCCTCCACTTT. Translated: CSAMDRGYNSPLHF. This rearrangement joins TRBV20-1 to TRBJ1-6; TRBD1 matches at 9 bases. The CDR3 has 14 amino acids. Unmatched junction bases numbered 1, after V lost 4 bases and J lost 3 bases. Germline V gene lookup returns CDR1 DFQATT and CDR2 SNEGSKA (reference sequence).